The subject of this entry is one T cell receptor (beta chain). Its antigen is not known. The entry originates in a study of Ad26.COV2.S vaccination and SARS-CoV-2 variants. Study results and limitations: CD8+ and CD4+ T cells specific for spike reportedly responded with substantial breadth after vaccination. Placebo recipients and vaccine recipients were similar in non-spike TCR breadth.

Trimming removed 8 bases from V and 2 bases from J, with 16 bases in between. Germline V gives CDR1 LNHDA, CDR2 SQIVND (reference sequence). This CDR3 spans 15 amino acids. The protocol was immunoSEQ multiplex PCR, while the TCRdb copy is restricted to in-frame clones and leaves out a portion. The sample records roughly 180,000 clones, around 88% being singletons. The rearrangement links TRBV19 to TRBJ1-3, with a weak D call TRBD1 (6 bases). The source was peripheral blood, collected after recovery from COVID-19. The sequence came from a human donor who had recovered from COVID-19. The CDR3 loop reads CASLNGDNPGNTIYF. CDR3 coding DNA: TGTGCCAGTCTCAACGGGGACAATCCTGGAAACACCATATATTTT.